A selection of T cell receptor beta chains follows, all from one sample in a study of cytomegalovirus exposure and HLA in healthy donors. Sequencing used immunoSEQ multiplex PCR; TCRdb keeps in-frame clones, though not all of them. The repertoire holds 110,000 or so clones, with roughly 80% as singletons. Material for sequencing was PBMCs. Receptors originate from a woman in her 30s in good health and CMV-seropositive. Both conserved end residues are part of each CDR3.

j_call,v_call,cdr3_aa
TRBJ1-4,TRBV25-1,CASSVPQGLHEKLFF
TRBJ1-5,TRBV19,CASSNDRLRQPQHF
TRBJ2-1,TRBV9,CASSAGLAGVEQFF
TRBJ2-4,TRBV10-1,CASSDNSGGDNKNIQYF
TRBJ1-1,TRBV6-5,CASINAGTRNSEAFF
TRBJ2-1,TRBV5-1,CASSVAGLAVLPSYNEQFF
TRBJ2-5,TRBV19,CASSLGLAGRETQYF
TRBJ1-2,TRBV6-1,CASSNRQATNYGYTF
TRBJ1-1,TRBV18,CASSPFTGDSNTEAFF
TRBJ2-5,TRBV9,CASSVSSGGTERETQYF
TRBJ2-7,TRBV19,CASRLGTASYEQYF
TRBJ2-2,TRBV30,CAWSVMRGALGGELFF
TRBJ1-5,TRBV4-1,CASSPDPGSHSNQPQHF
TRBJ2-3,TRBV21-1,CASSKSALNLCHVCTDTQYF
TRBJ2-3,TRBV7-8,CASSFRGGKDTQYF
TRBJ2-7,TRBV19,CASTRGGAYEQYF
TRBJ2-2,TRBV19,CASSIWGAGASGELFF
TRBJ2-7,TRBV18,CASSRASGGNYEQYF
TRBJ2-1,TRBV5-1,CASGLYNEQFF
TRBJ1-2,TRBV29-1,CSVVAPLTQGGGYTF
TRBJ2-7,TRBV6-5,CASSYTQDLAYEQYF
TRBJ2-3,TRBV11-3,CASSQSTDTQYF
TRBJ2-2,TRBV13,CASTLTAGLAGVEDGELFF
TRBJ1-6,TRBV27,CASMLVGGTNSPLHF
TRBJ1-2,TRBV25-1,CASNSLSGYTF
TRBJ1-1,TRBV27,CASSPGQGARTEAFF
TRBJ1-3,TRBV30,CAWSVAAGVGGNTIYF
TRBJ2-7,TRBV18,CASSPRQGYSYEQYF
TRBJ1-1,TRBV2,CASSDRDTNTEAFF
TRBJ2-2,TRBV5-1,CASSLISGELFF
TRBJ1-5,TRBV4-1,CASSHPEPGQPQHF
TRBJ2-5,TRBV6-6,CASSSGQGEVQETQYF
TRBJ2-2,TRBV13,CASSSTSFFGANTGELFF
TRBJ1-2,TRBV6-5,CASSSLNYGYTF
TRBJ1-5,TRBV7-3,CASSSGQVGQPQHF
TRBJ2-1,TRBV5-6,CASSSIAGSSYNEQFF
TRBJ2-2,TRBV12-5,CASGLSTSATNTGELFF
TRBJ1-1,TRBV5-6,CASSAYTGNTEAFF
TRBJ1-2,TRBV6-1,CASGDSYGYTF
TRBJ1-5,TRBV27,CASSPGAPPQPQHF
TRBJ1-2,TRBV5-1,CASSRTGDGYTF
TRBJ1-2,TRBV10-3,CAISEVGQIFGYTF
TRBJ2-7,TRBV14,CASSQRPSSGGSYEQYF
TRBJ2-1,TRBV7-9,CASSGRGQTGTSGILEQFF
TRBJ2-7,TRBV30,CAWSEGSGDYEQYF
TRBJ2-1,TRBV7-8,CASRSQASNEQFF
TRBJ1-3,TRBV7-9,CASSLPVSGNTIYF
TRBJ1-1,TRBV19,CASRREYTEAFF
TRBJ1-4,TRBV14,CASSRDRGRLGEKLFF
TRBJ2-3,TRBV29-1,CSVEGMQVNTDTQYF